Listed below are T cell receptor beta chains from one sample, sequenced in a study of shared clonotypes between healthy human individuals. The data were produced by immunoSEQ multiplex PCR, yet TCRdb's version contains in-frame clones alone and is incomplete. The sample consists of around 450,000 clones, roughly 83% of them appearing once. Specimen: PBMCs. The receptors originated from a woman between 35 and 50 years old in good health. Some clones in this sample may be carry-over from other donors' samples. Each CDR3 is given with its conserved first and last residue. Each record gives: J gene, V gene, D gene, clone size, CDR3 protein, CDR3 DNA. A D gene is named only where the DNA matches it firmly. Clone size, where shown, is once, few, many, or a class for clones that have expanded.

>TRBJ2-7|TRBV4-2|NA|NA
CASSQDLAREQYF
TGTGCCAGCAGCCAAGATTTAGCGAGGGAGCAGTACTTC
>TRBJ1-2|TRBV30|NA|NA
CAWSAGGNYGYTF
TGTGCCTGGAGTGCAGGAGGGAACTATGGCTACACCTTC
>TRBJ2-1|TRBV28|TRBD1|NA
CASRLDRGRYNEQFF
TGTGCCAGCAGACTAGACAGGGGGCGATACAATGAGCAGTTCTTC
>TRBJ2-1|TRBV7-8|TRBD2|NA
CASSQTSGLYNEQFF
TGTGCCAGCAGCCAGACTAGCGGGTTATACAATGAGCAGTTCTTC
>TRBJ2-3|TRBV7-2|TRBD2|NA
CASSLAGLAGGPGDTQYF
TGTGCCAGCAGCTTAGCGGGTCTAGCGGGAGGGCCGGGTGATACGCAGTATTTT
>TRBJ2-1|TRBV7-6|NA|NA
CASSLARTYGEQFF
TGTGCCAGCAGCTTAGCCCGAACTTACGGGGAGCAGTTCTTC
>TRBJ2-2|TRBV15|TRBD1|once
CATSRGGTVTGELFF
TGTGCCACCAGCAGAGGAGGGACAGTCACCGGGGAGCTGTTTTTT
>TRBJ2-1|TRBV11-2|NA|NA
CASSLVGYNEQFF
TGTGCCAGCAGCTTAGTGGGTTACAATGAGCAGTTCTTC
>TRBJ1-2|TRBV18|TRBD1|NA
CASSPTRDSYGYTF
TGTGCCAGCTCACCAACCCGGGACAGCTATGGCTACACCTTC
>TRBJ1-4|TRBV5-1|NA|NA
CASSLGDYNEKLFF
TGCGCCAGCAGCTTGGGGGATTATAATGAAAAACTGTTTTTT
>TRBJ2-1|TRBV19|NA|NA
CASSRVMGSYNEQFF
TGTGCCAGTAGTCGGGTGATGGGCTCCTACAATGAGCAGTTCTTC
>TRBJ2-3|TRBV7-9|NA|NA
CASSLAVGTDTQYF
TGTGCCAGCAGCTTAGCCGTGGGGACAGATACGCAGTATTTT
>TRBJ2-7|TRBV9|NA|NA
CASSVASVAYEQYF
TGTGCCAGCAGCGTAGCTTCAGTAGCCTACGAGCAGTACTTC
>TRBJ1-1|TRBV28|NA|once
CASSLLGWSTEAFF
TGTGCCAGCAGTTTATTGGGGTGGAGCACTGAAGCTTTCTTT
>TRBJ2-1|TRBV5-4|TRBD2|NA
CASSFQLAPSSYNEQFF
TGTGCCAGCAGCTTCCAACTAGCGCCAAGCTCCTACAATGAGCAGTTCTTC
>TRBJ2-3|TRBV10-1|NA|NA
CASRSSSTDTQYF
TGCGCCAGCAGGAGTTCTAGCACAGATACGCAGTATTTT
>TRBJ2-3|TRBV30|NA|NA
CAWSVESTDTQYF
TGTGCCTGGAGTGTCGAGAGCACAGATACGCAGTATTTT
>TRBJ2-2|TRBV5-3|TRBD2|NA
CARSVLRAGGMAGELFF
TGTGCCAGAAGCGTCCTCCGGGCGGGAGGGATGGCCGGGGAGCTGTTTTTT
>TRBJ1-4|TRBV28|TRBD1|NA
CASSSQRGGVGKLFF
TGTGCCAGCAGTTCCCAAAGAGGGGGCGTGGGAAAACTGTTTTTT
>TRBJ1-1|TRBV9|NA|NA
CASSPSSGRQPNTEAFF
TGTGCCAGCAGCCCGTCTTCCGGTCGTCAACCGAACACTGAAGCTTTCTTT
>TRBJ1-1|TRBV7-3|NA|NA
CASSLWQNTEAFF
TGTGCCAGCAGCTTATGGCAGAACACTGAAGCTTTCTTT
>TRBJ1-1|TRBV18|NA|NA
CASSPWENTEAFF
TGTGCCAGCTCCCCCTGGGAGAACACTGAAGCTTTCTTT
>TRBJ2-2|TRBV5-5|NA|NA
CASSGTMTYTGELFF
TGTGCCAGCAGCGGAACAATGACATACACCGGGGAGCTGTTTTTT
>TRBJ1-6|TRBV6-6|NA|once
CASSYRVRNSPLHF
TGTGCCAGCAGTTACAGGGTTAGGAATTCACCCCTCCACTTT
>TRBJ1-4|TRBV30|NA|NA
CAWSVGSNEKLFF
TGTGCCTGGAGCGTAGGCTCTAATGAAAAACTGTTTTTT
>TRBJ2-5|TRBV6-1|TRBD1|NA
CASNGQGQETQYF
TGTGCCAGCAACGGACAGGGCCAAGAGACCCAGTACTTC
>TRBJ2-7|TRBV7-2|NA|NA
CASSKYWESYEQYF
TGTGCCAGCAGCAAATACTGGGAATCCTACGAGCAGTACTTC
>TRBJ2-3|TRBV11-3|TRBD2|once
CASSLRLAGAADTQYF
TGTGCCAGCAGCTTAAGGCTAGCGGGGGCAGCAGATACGCAGTATTTT
>TRBJ2-7|TRBV29-1|NA|NA
CSVEGGGTGTYEQYF
TGCAGCGTTGAGGGCGGGGGGACAGGGACCTACGAGCAGTACTTC
>TRBJ2-2|TRBV10-3|TRBD2|NA
CAITASGSTNTGELFF
TGTGCCATCACGGCTAGCGGGAGTACGAACACCGGGGAGCTGTTTTTT
>TRBJ1-1|TRBV18|NA|few
CASSPGVNTEAFF
TGTGCCAGCTCACCAGGCGTGAACACTGAAGCTTTCTTT
>TRBJ1-2|TRBV15|NA|few
CATSRGGRGYTF
TGTGCCACCAGCAGAGGGGGACGTGGCTACACCTTC
>TRBJ2-7|TRBV28|NA|NA
CASSTPDGYYEQYF
TGTGCCAGCAGTACACCGGACGGCTACTACGAGCAGTACTTC
>TRBJ1-5|TRBV19|TRBD1|NA
CASRGQAPGIGNQPQHF
TGTGCCAGTAGGGGACAGGCCCCAGGTATTGGCAATCAGCCCCAGCATTTT
>TRBJ2-1|TRBV6-4|NA|many
CASSDGGASGDEQFF
TGTGCCAGCAGTGACGGGGGGGCTAGTGGGGATGAGCAGTTCTTC
>TRBJ2-5|TRBV19|NA|NA
CASRNMGQETQYF
TGTGCCAGTAGAAATATGGGCCAAGAGACCCAGTACTTC
>TRBJ2-3|TRBV9|TRBD2|NA
CASSVGPSGSWADTQYF
TGTGCCAGCAGCGTAGGCCCTAGCGGGAGTTGGGCAGATACGCAGTATTTT
>TRBJ1-1|TRBV6-5|TRBD1|NA
CASSSRQGMNTEAFF
TGTGCCAGCAGTTCACGACAGGGGATGAACACTGAAGCTTTCTTT
>TRBJ2-5|TRBV5-4|NA|few
CASSLPGLASTQYF
TGTGCCAGCAGTCTACCGGGGCTGGCTTCGACCCAGTACTTC
>TRBJ1-4|TRBV4-3|NA|few
CASSQDRGSEKLFF
TGCGCCAGCAGCCAAGACAGGGGCAGTGAAAAACTGTTTTTT
>TRBJ2-1|TRBV4-3|TRBD2|NA
CASSQVGSGISYNEQFF
TGCGCCAGCAGCCAAGTTGGTAGCGGGATCTCCTACAATGAGCAGTTCTTC